What follows are 13 T cell receptor beta chains derived from one specimen sequenced in a study of shared clonotypes between healthy human individuals. Some clones are missing from TCRdb's copy, which holds only in-frame ones; the method was immunoSEQ multiplex PCR. The sample records about 530,000 clones, about 75% being singletons. Sequencing was performed on PBMCs. The receptor set was obtained from a woman aged 40 to 50 in good health. Some clones in this sample may be carry-over from other donors' samples.

This clone was recorded a few times. The V gene is TRBV10-3, the J gene TRBJ1-6; no reliable D call. CDR1 is ENHRY and CDR2 is SYGVKD in the germline V gene. V was pared by 6 bases and J by 5 bases, with 11 bases between. The CDR3 has 14 amino acids. As DNA, the CDR3 is TGTGCCATCAGGCGACTGGGAGATAATTCACCCCTCCACTTT. Its translation is CAIRRLGDNSPLHF.

This clone was observed once. The chain joins TRBV5-6 to TRBJ2-1; D tentatively reads TRBD1 or TRBD2 (5 bases each). The germline V and J ends were trimmed by 4 bases and 4 bases, with 15 bases remaining between them. Germline assignment: CDR1 SGHDT and CDR2 YYEEEE. The CDR3 covers 15 residues. In nucleotides, the CDR3 is TGTGCCAGCAGCCCCCCCGGGGCACCGTACAATGAGCAGTTCTTC. This gives the protein CASSPPGAPYNEQFF.

This rearrangement joins TRBV18 to TRBJ2-7; D possibly corresponds to TRBD1 (6 bases). Germline CDR1 KGHSH, CDR2 LQKENI. Deletions cut 0 bases from V and 5 bases from J, with 8 bases between. The CDR3 loop spans 13 amino acids. In DNA, the CDR3 is TGTGCCAGCTCACCACCAGGGGGAGACGAGCAGTACTTC. Translating it yields CASSPPGGDEQYF.

The chain carries TRBV7-2 and TRBJ2-7; TRBD2 aligns across 10 bases. CDR1 and CDR2 (germline): SGHTA, FQGNSA. V lost 4 bases and J lost 1; bases outside the gene matches: 4. CDR3 size: 15 residues. The CDR3 sequence is CASSSGTSVSYEQYF. CDR3 coding DNA: TGTGCCAGCAGCTCCGGGACTAGCGTATCCTACGAGCAGTACTTC.

The chain couples TRBV7-6 to TRBJ2-7; the match to TRBD1 covers 8 bases. CDR3 size: 16 residues. Trimming at V came to 2 bases and at J to 1 base, leaving 7 bases not matched to a gene. Germline V gives CDR1 SGHVS, CDR2 FNYEAQ. DNA of the CDR3: TGTGCCAGCAGCTTACTGACCGGGACAGGTTCCTACGAGCAGTACTTC. Translated: CASSLLTGTGSYEQYF.

The chain uses TRBV28 and TRBJ2-7; D unresolved. Trimming shortened V by 7 bases and J by 3 bases, and 10 bases separated the two germline ends. CDR1 and CDR2 (germline): MDHEN, SYDVKM. This CDR3 contains 12 residues. The CDR3 DNA reads TGTGCCAGCAAGGGCGGCTACTACGAGCAGTACTTC. Translation: CASKGGYYEQYF.

The V gene is TRBV5-4, the J gene TRBJ1-2; D uncertain. The CDR3 runs 13 residues. The V gene's germline CDR1 is SGHNT and CDR2 YYREEE (reference sequence). Trimming stripped 3 bases from V and 2 bases from J, with 8 bases between. This CDR3 reads CASSYLGNYGYTF. The CDR3 DNA reads TGTGCCAGCAGCTATCTAGGGAACTATGGCTACACCTTC.

The CDR3 bases are TGTGCCAGCAGCTTAGTGGTCTTGGGAGGTGAAGCTTTCTTT. This sequence encodes CASSLVVLGGEAFF. The genes are TRBV7-9 and TRBJ1-1; D gene unclear. The CDR3 is made up of 14 amino acids. The germline gives CDR1 SEHNR, CDR2 FQNEAQ (reference sequence). With 1 base removed from V and 7 bases from J, the gap between germline ends came to 13 bases.

This chain links TRBV30 with TRBJ2-7; possible D gene TRBD1, 5 bases. The CDR3 has 13 amino acids. V lost 4 bases and J 4 bases, leaving 14 bases between the germline ends. From germline, CDR1 is GTSNPN and CDR2 SVGIG (reference sequence). CDR3 nucleotides: TGTGCCTGGAACCGGGCAGGGTTGTACGAGCAGTACTTC. Protein sequence: CAWNRAGLYEQYF.

The rearrangement joins TRBV7-3 to TRBJ2-3, with 7 bases identical to TRBD2. CDR1 and CDR2 (germline): SGHTA, FQGTGA. J gave up 3 bases and V 5 bases, and 2 bases lay outside the gene matches. The CDR3 loop spans 13 amino acids. Here the CDR3 reads CASSPAGTDTQYF. CDR3 DNA: TGTGCCAGCAGCCCAGCGGGGACAGATACGCAGTATTTT.

This clone was counted once. The V gene is TRBV10-2, the J gene TRBJ1-6; D call uncertain. The CDR3 sequence is 15 residues long. With 2 bases removed from V and 3 bases from J, the gap between germline ends came to 8 bases. In germline, CDR1 is WSHSY, CDR2 SAAADI. CDR3 loop: CASSENVNYNSPLHF. The CDR3 DNA is TGCGCCAGCAGTGAGAACGTAAACTATAATTCACCCCTCCACTTT.

DNA for the CDR3: TGTGCCAGCAGTGACTCGAGGACAGGGGTGGAAGGGTCTACTGGCTACACCTTC. It yields the protein CASSDSRTGVEGSTGYTF. This chain joins TRBV6-4 and TRBJ1-2, with TRBD1 identical over 9 bases. Germline CDR1 is MRHNA and CDR2 is SNTAGT. The trim removed 0 bases at V and 7 bases at J, leaving 15 bases unmatched. The CDR3 is made up of 18 amino acids.

The genes are TRBV19 and TRBJ2-7; 7 bases are shared with TRBD2. The CDR3 is 15 residues long. Trimming cost V 5 bases and J 3 bases; bases outside gene matches: 10. CDR1 and CDR2 from the germline V gene are LNHDA and SQIVND (reference sequence). DNA of the CDR3: TGTGCCAGTAGTTGGTCTAGCGGAACGCACTACGAGCAGTACTTC. It yields the protein CASSWSSGTHYEQYF.